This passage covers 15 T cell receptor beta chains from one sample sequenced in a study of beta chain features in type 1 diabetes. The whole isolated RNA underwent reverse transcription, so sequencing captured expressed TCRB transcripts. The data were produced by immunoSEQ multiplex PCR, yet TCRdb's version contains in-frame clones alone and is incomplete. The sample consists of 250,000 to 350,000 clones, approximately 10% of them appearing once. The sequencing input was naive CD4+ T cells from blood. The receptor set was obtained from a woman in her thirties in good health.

The CDR3 DNA is TGTGCCAGCAGACAACAGGCAGATACGCAGTATTTT. Its translation is CASRQQADTQYF. The V gene is TRBV28, the J gene TRBJ2-3; possibly TRBD1 for D (5 bases). V gave up 6 bases and J gave up 4 bases, with 8 bases separating them. The CDR3 covers 12 residues. Looked up from germline, CDR1 is MDHEN and CDR2 is SYDVKM.

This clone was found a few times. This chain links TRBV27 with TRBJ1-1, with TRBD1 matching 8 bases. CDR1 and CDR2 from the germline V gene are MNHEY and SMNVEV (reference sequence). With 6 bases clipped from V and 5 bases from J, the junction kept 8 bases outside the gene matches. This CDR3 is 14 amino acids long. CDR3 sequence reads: CASRKTGAVTEAFF. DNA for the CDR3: TGTGCCAGCAGGAAGACAGGGGCCGTAACTGAAGCTTTCTTT.

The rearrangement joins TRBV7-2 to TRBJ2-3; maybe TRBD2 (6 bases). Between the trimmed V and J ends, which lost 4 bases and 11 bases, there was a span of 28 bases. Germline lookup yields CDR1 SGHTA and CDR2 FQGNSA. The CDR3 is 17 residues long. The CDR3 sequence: CASSSDALWGLEGRQYF. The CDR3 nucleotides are TGTGCCAGCAGCTCCGATGCTCTTTGGGGCCTGGAGGGCCGGCAGTATTTT.

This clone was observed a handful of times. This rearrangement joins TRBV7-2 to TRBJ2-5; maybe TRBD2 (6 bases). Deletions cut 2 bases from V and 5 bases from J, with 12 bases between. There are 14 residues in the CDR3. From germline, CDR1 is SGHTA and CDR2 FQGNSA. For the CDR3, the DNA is TGTGCCAGCAGCTTACGGCGGGACGGGGAGACCCAGTACTTC. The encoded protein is CASSLRRDGETQYF.

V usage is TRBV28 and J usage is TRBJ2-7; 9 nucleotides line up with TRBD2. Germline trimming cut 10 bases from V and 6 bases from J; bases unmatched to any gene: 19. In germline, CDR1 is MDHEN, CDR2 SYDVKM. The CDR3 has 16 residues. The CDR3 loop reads CAICKGGIAGVGEQYF. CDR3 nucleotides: TGTGCCATCTGTAAAGGGGGAATAGCGGGAGTAGGCGAGCAGTACTTC.

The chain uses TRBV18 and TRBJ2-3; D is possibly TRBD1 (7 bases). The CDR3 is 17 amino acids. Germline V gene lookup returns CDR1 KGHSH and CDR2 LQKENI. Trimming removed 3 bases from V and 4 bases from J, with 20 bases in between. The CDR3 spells CASSPRGSGGGADTQYF. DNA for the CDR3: TGTGCCAGCTCACCCCGGGGGTCCGGAGGGGGCGCAGATACGCAGTATTTT.

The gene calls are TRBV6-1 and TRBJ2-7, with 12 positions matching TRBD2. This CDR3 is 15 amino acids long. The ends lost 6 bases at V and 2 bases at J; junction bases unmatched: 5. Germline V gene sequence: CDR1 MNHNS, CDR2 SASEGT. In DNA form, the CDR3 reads TGTGCCAGCAGCGTGACTAGCGGGAGTCCCTACGAGCAGTACTTC. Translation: CASSVTSGSPYEQYF.

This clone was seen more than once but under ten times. The CDR3 coding sequence is TGTGCCAGTCCTAGCACAGATACGCAGTATTTT. This sequence encodes CASPSTDTQYF. The gene calls are TRBV2 and TRBJ2-3; D unresolved. The CDR3 consists of 11 residues. Trimming pared 9 bases from V and 0 bases from J, leaving 4 bases between. CDR1 is SNHLY, CDR2 FYNNEI, per germline.

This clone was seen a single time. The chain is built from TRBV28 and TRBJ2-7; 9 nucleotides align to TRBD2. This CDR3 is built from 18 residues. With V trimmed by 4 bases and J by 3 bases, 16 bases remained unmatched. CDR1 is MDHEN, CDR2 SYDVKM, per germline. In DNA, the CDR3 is TGTGCCAGCAGTTCTCCTGATAGCGGGAGACACGGGCGCTACGAGCAGTACTTC. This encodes CASSSPDSGRHGRYEQYF.

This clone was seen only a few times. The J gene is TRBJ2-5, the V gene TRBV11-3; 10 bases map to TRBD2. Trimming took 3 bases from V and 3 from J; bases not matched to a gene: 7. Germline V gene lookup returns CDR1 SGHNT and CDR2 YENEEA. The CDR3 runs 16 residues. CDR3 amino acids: CASSLRVTSGKETQYF. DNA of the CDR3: TGTGCCAGCAGCTTGAGGGTTACTAGCGGGAAAGAGACCCAGTACTTC.

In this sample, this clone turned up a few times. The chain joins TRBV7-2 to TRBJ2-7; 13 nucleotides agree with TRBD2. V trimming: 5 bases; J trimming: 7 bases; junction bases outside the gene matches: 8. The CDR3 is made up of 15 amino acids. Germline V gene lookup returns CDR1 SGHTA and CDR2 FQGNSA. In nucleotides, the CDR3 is TGTGCCAGCAGCCCCGGACTAGCGGGAGTTGGGGAGCAGTACTTC. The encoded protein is CASSPGLAGVGEQYF.

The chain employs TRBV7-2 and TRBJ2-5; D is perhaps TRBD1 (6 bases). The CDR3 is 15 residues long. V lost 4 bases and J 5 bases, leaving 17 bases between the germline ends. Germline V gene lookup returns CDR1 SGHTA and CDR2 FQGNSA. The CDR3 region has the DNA TGTGCCAGCAGCTATAACCAGGGGTCGGGGGAGACCCAGTACTTC. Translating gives CASSYNQGSGETQYF.

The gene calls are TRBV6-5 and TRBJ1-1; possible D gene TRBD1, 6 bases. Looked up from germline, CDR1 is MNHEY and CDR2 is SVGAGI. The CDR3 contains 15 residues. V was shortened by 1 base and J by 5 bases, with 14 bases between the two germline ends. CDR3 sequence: CASSYLAGQRTEAFF. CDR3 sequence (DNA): TGTGCCAGCAGTTACTTAGCGGGACAACGGACTGAAGCTTTCTTT.

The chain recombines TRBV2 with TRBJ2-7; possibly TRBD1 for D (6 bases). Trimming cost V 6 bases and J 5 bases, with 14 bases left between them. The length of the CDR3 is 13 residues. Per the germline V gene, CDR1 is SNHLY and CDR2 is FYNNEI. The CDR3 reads CASRNRVFNEQYF. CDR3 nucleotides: TGTGCCAGCAGGAACAGGGTCTTCAACGAGCAGTACTTC.

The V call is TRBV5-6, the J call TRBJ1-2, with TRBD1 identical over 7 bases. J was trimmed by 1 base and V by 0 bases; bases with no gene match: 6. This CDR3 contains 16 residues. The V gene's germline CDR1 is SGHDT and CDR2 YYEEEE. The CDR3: CASSLVGGQHNYGYTF. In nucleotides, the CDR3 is TGTGCCAGCAGCTTGGTGGGGGGACAGCATAACTATGGCTACACCTTC.